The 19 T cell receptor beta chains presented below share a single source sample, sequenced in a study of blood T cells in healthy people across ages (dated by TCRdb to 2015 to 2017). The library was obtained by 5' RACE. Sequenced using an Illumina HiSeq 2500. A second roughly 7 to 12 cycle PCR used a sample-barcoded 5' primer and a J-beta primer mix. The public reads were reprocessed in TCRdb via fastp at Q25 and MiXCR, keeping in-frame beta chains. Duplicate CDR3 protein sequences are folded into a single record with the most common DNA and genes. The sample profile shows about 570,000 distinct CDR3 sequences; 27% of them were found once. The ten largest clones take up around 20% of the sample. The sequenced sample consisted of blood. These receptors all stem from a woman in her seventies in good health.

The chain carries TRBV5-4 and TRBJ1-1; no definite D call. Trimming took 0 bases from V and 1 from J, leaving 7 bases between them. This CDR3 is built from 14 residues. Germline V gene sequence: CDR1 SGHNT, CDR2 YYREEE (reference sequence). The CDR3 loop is CASSLVGPNTEAFF. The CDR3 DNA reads TGTGCCAGCAGCTTGGTCGGACCGAACACTGAAGCTTTCTTT.

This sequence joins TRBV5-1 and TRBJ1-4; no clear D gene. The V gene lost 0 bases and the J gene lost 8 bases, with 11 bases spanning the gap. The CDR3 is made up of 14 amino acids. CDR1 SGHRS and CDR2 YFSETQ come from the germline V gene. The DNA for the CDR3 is TGCGCCAGCAGCTTGGGATTCGTCGGGGAAAAACTGTTTTTT. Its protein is CASSLGFVGEKLFF.

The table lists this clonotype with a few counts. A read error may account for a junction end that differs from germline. CDR3 sequence (DNA): TGTGCCAGCGGCTTTAGACAACAGCCCCAGCATTTT. Protein product: CASGFRQQPQHF. The chain carries TRBV7-8 and TRBJ1-5, with D unresolved. This CDR3 has 12 residues. CDR1 and CDR2 (germline): SGHVS, FQNEAQ.

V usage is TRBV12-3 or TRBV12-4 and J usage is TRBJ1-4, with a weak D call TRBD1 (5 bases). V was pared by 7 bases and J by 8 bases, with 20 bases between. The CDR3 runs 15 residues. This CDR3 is CASNPEGTGGEKLFF. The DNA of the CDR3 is TGTGCCAGCAACCCCGAAGGGACCGGGGGGGAAAAACTGTTTTTT.

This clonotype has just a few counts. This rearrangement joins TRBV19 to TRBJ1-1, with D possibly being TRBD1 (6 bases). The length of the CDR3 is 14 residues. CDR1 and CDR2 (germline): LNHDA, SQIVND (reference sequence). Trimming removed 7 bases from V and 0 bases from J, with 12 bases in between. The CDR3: CASTKTGMNTEAFF. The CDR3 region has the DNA TGTGCCAGTACCAAAACAGGGATGAACACTGAAGCTTTCTTT.

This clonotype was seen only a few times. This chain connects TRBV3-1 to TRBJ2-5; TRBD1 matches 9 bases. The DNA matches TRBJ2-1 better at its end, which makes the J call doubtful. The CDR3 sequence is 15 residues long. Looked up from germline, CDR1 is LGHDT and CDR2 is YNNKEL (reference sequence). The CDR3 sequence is CASSPRTGEVNEQFF. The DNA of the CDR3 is TGTGCCAGCAGCCCTCGGACAGGGGAAGTCAATGAGCAGTTCTTC.

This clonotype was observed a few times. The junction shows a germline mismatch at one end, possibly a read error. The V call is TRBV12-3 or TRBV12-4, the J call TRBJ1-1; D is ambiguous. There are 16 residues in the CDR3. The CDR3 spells CASSLDPVLGNTETFF. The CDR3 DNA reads TGTGCCAGCAGTTTAGATCCAGTACTAGGCAACACTGAAACTTTCTTT.

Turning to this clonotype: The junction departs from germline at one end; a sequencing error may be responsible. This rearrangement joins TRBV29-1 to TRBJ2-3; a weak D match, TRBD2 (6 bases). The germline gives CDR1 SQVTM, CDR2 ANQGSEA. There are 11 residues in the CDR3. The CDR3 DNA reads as TGCAGCGTTGGGCTGGGGGGTACGCTGTATTTT. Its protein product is CSVGLGGTLYF.

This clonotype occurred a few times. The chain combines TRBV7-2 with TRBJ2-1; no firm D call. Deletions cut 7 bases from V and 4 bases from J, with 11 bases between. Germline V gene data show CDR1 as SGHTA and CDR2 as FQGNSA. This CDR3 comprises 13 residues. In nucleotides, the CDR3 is TGTGCCAGCACCCAGATTGGTTACAATGAGCAGTTCTTC. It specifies CASTQIGYNEQFF. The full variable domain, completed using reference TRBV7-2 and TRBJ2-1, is GAGVSQSPSNKVTEKGKDVELRCDPISGHTALYWYRQSLGQGLEFLIYFQGNSAPDKSGLPSDRFSAERTGGSVSTLTIQRTQQEDSAVYLCASTQIGYNEQFFGPGTRLTVL.

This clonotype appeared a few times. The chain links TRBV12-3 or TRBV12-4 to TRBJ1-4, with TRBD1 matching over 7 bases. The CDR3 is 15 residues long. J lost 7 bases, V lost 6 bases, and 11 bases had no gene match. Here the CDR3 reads CASSRSGAGGEKLFF. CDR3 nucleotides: TGTGCCAGCAGCCGATCAGGGGCAGGGGGTGAAAAACTGTTTTTT.

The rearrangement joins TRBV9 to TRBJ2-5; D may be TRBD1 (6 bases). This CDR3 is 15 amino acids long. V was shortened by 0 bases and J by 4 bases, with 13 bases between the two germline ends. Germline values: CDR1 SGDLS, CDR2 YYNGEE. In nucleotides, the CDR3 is TGTGCCAGCAGCGTAGCGGGACATCGAGGAGAGACCCAGTACTTC. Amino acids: CASSVAGHRGETQYF. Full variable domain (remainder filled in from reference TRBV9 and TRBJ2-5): DSGVTQTPKHLITATGQRVTLRCSPRSGDLSVYWYQQSLDQGLQFLIQYYNGEERAKGNILERFSAQQFPDLHSELNLSSLELGDSALYFCASSVAGHRGETQYFGPGTRLLVL.

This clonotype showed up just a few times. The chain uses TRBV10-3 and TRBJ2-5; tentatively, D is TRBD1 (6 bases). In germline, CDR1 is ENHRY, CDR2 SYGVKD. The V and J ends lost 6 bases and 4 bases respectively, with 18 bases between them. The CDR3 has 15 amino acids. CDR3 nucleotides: TGTGCCATCAGCCGCTTGGTCAGGGGACGAGAGACCCAGTACTTC. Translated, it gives CAISRLVRGRETQYF.

The CDR3 DNA is TGTGCCAGCAGCTCCCTCGGGTCGGTGAAACCCTGGGACTCTAACTATGGCTACACCTTC. This gives the protein CASSSLGSVKPWDSNYGYTF. V gene TRBV7-8 combines with J gene TRBJ1-2; TRBD1 might be the D (5 bases). The CDR3 totals 20 residues. The germline V gene encodes CDR1 SGHVS and CDR2 FQNEAQ. Trimming shortened V by 4 bases and J by 0 bases, and 27 bases separated the two germline ends.

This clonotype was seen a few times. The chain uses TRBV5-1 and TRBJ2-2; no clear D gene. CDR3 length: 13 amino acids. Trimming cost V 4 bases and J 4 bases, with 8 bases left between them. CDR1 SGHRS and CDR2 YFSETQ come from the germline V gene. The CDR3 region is CASSERSTGELFF. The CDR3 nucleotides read TGCGCCAGCAGCGAAAGGTCCACCGGGGAGCTGTTTTTT.

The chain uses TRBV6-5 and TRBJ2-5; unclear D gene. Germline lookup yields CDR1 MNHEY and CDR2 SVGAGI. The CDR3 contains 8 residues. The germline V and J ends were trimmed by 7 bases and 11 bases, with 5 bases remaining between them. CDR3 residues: CASIVQYF. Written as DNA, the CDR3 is TGTGCCAGCATCGTACAGTACTTC.

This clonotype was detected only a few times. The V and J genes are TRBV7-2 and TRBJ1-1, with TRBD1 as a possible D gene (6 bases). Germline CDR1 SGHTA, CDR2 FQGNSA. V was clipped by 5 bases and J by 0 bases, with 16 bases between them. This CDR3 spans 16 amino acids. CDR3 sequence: CASSPQTGPLNTEAFF. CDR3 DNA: TGTGCCAGCAGCCCCCAGACAGGCCCACTGAACACTGAAGCTTTCTTT.

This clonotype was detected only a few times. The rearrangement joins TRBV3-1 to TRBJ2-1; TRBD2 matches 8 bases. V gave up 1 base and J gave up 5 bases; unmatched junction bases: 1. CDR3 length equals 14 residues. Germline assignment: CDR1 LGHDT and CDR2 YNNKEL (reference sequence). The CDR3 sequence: CASSQAGGNNEQFF. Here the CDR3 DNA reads TGTGCCAGCAGCCAAGCGGGGGGGAACAATGAGCAGTTCTTC.

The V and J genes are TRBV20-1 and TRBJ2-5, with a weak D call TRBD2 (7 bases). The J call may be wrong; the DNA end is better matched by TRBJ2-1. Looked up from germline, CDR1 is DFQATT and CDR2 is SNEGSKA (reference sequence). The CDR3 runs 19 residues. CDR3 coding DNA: TGCAGTGCTGGGAAGGGGTGGGCGGGGGCTACAATGTTGGTTATTGAGCAGTTCTTC. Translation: CSAGKGWAGATMLVIEQFF.

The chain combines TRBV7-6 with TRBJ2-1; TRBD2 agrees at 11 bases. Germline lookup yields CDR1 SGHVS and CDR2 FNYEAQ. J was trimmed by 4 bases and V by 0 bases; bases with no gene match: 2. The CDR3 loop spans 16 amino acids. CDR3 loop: CASSLALAGGYNEQFF. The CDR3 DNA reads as TGTGCCAGCAGCTTAGCTCTAGCGGGGGGATACAATGAGCAGTTCTTC.